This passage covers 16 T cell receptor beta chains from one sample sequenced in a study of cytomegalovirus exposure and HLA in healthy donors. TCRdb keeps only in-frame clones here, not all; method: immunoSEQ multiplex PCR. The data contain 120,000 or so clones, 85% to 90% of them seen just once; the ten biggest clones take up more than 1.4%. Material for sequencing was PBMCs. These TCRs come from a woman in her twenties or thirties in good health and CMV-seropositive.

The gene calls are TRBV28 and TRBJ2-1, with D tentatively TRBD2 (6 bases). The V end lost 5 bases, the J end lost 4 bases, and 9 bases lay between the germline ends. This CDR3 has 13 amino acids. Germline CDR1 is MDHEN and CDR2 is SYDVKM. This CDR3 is CASSTGLYNEQFF. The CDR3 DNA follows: TGTGCCAGCAGTACCGGACTATACAATGAGCAGTTCTTC.

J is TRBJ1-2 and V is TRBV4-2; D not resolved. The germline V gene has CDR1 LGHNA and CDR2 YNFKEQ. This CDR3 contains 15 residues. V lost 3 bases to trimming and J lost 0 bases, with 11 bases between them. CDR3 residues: CASSQIRGANYGYTF. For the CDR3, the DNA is TGTGCCAGCAGCCAGATTCGGGGAGCTAACTATGGCTACACCTTC.

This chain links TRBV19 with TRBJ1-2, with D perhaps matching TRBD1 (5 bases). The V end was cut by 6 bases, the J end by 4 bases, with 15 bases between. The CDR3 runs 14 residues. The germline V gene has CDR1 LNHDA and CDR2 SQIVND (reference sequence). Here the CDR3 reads CASSQGFATYGYTF. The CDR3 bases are TGTGCCAGTAGCCAGGGTTTTGCAACCTATGGCTACACCTTC.

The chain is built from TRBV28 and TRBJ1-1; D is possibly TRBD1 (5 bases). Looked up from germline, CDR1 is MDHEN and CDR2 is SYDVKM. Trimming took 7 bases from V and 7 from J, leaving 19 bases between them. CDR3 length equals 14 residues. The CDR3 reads CASTPRGYSREAFF. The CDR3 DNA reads TGTGCCAGCACCCCTCGGGGGTACAGTCGTGAAGCTTTCTTT.

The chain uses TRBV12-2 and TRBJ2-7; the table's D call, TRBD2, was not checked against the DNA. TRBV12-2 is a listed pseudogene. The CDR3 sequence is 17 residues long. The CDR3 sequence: CASRSSRLAGGGYEQYF. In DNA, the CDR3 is TGTGCAAGTCGCTCCTCCCGGCTAGCGGGAGGGGGATACGAGCAGTACTTC.

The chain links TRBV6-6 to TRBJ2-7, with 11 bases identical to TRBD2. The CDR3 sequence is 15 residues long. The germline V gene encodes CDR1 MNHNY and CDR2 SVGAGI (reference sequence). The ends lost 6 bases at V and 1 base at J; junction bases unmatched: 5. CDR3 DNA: TGTGCCAGCAGGCCTAGCGGGGGGCCTTCCTACGAGCAGTACTTC. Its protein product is CASRPSGGPSYEQYF.

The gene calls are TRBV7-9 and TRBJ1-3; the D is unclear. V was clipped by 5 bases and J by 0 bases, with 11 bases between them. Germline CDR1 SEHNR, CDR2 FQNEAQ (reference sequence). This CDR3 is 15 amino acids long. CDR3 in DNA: TGTGCCAGCAGCCAACTCTTGAGCTCTGGAAACACCATATATTTT. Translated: CASSQLLSSGNTIYF.

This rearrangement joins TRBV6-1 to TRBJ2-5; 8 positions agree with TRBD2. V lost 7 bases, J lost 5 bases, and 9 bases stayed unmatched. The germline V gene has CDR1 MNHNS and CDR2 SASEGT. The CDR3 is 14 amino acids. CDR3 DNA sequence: TGTGCCAGCAAACCGGGACTAGTGAGCGAGACCCAGTACTTC. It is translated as CASKPGLVSETQYF.

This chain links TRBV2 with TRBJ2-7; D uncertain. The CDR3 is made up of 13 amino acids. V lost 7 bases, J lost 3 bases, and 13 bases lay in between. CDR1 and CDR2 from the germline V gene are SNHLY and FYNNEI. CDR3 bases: TGTGCCAGCAAGCGATCCCTGATCTACGAGCAGTACTTC. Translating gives CASKRSLIYEQYF.

In DNA, the CDR3 is TGTGCCAGCAGCTTCCGTTTGGGACAGGGACGAAGCTCCTACAATGAGCAGTTCTTC. This sequence encodes CASSFRLGQGRSSYNEQFF. The V gene is TRBV5-6, the J gene TRBJ2-1; 9 bases are a match to TRBD1. Germline V gene sequence: CDR1 SGHDT, CDR2 YYEEEE. With 2 bases clipped from V and 0 bases from J, the junction kept 12 bases outside the gene matches. This CDR3 has 19 residues.

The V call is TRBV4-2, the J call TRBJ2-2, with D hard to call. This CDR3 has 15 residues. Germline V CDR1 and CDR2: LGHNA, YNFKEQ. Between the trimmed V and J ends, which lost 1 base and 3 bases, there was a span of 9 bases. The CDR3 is CASSQGSSDTGELFF. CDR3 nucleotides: TGTGCCAGCAGCCAAGGTTCTTCTGACACCGGGGAGCTGTTTTTT.

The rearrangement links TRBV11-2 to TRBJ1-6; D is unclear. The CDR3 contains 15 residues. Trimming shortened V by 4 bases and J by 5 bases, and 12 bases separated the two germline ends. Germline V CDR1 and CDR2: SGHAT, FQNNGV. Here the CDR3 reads CASSSWQNDNSPLHF. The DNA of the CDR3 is TGTGCCAGCAGCTCTTGGCAGAACGATAATTCACCCCTCCACTTT.

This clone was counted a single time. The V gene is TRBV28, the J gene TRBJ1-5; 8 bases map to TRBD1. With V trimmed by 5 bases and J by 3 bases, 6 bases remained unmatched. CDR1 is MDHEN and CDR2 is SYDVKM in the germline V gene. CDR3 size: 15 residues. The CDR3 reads CASSVTGGSNQPQHF. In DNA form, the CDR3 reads TGTGCCAGCAGTGTTACAGGGGGTTCCAATCAGCCCCAGCATTTT. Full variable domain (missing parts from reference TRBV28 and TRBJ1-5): DVKVTQSSRYLVKRTGEKVFLECVQDMDHENMFWYRQDPGLGLRLIYFSYDVKMKEKGDIPEGYSVSREKKERFSLILESASTNQTSMYLCASSVTGGSNQPQHFGDGTRLSIL.

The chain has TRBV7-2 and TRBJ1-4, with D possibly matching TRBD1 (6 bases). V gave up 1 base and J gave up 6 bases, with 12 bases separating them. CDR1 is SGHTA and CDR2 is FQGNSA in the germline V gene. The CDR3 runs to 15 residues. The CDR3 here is CASSLVQGSYEKLFF. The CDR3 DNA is TGTGCCAGCAGCTTAGTTCAGGGGTCCTATGAAAAACTGTTTTTT.

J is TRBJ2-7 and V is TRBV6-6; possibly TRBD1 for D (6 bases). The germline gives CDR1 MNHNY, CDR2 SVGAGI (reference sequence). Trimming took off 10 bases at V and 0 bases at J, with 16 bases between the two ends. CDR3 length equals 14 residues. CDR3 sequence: CATGRQVGSYEQYF. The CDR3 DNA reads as TGTGCCACGGGACGACAGGTAGGCTCCTACGAGCAGTACTTC.

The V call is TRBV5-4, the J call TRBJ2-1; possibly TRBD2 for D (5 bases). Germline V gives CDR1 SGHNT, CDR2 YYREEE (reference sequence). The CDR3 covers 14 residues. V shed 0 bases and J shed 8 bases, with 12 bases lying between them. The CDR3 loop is CASSLAGDVHEQFF. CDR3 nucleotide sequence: TGTGCCAGCAGCTTGGCCGGGGATGTCCATGAGCAGTTCTTC.